These 27 T cell receptor beta chains were sequenced from one sample in a study of shared clonotypes between healthy human individuals. Sequenced by immunoSEQ multiplex PCR; TCRdb stores in-frame clones only, minus some. The sample includes just under 350,000 clones, 73% of them seen just once. Source material: memory CD4+ T cells sorted from blood. The subset was: CD45RA-negative fraction. All receptors come from a man aged 25-45 years in good health.

This chain joins TRBV10-3 and TRBJ2-3; D call uncertain. Germline CDR1 is ENHRY and CDR2 is SYGVKD. Trimming removed 4 bases from V and 2 bases from J, with 13 bases in between. The CDR3 extends over 15 amino acids. CDR3 region: CAISVGGGDTDTQYF. The CDR3 coding sequence is TGTGCCATCAGTGTTGGCGGCGGCGACACAGATACGCAGTATTTT.

The CDR3 is CARDGRWGSPKETQYF. The DNA for the CDR3 is TGCGCCAGGGACGGACGGTGGGGGAGCCCGAAAGAGACCCAGTACTTC. The J gene is TRBJ2-5, the V gene TRBV5-1, with D perhaps assigned TRBD1 or TRBD2 (5 bases each). The CDR3 has 16 residues. The germline gives CDR1 SGHRS, CDR2 YFSETQ. The germline V and J ends were trimmed by 8 bases and 3 bases, with 23 bases remaining between them.

V and J are TRBV7-7 and TRBJ2-5, with 11 bases lining up with TRBD2. CDR3 length: 17 amino acids. The V gene's germline CDR1 is SSHAT and CDR2 FNYEAQ (reference sequence). The V gene end was trimmed by 5 bases and the J gene end by 5 bases; junction bases not matched to a gene: 13. In DNA, the CDR3 is TGTGCCAGCAGCCAAGAGGGGCTAGCGGGAGGAGGGGAGACCCAGTACTTC. This encodes CASSQEGLAGGGETQYF.

This chain links TRBV7-9 with TRBJ1-1, with TRBD1 matching 8 bases. Germline values: CDR1 SEHNR, CDR2 FQNEAQ (reference sequence). J gave up 0 bases and V 4 bases, and 1 base lay outside the gene matches. The CDR3 consists of 14 residues. The CDR3 sequence is CASSSRGLNTEAFF. Here the CDR3 DNA reads TGTGCCAGCAGCTCCAGGGGGCTGAACACTGAAGCTTTCTTT.

The rearrangement links TRBV19 to TRBJ1-2; TRBD1 aligns across 10 bases. The CDR3 sequence is 13 residues long. V lost 4 bases, J lost 14 bases, and 10 bases stayed unmatched. Per germline, CDR1 LNHDA and CDR2 SQIVND (reference sequence). The CDR3 spells CASSRGQGSYSTF. DNA for the CDR3: TGTGCCAGTAGTAGGGGACAGGGGAGTTACTCGACCTTC.

Points on this clone: A much larger clone is a single base away; this may be a read error. This same CDR3 is encoded by further DNA sequences in the sample. The CDR3 sequence is CSGHGGNTIYF. The CDR3 DNA follows: TGCAGCGGCCATGGCGGAAACACCATATATTTT. This sequence joins TRBV29-1 and TRBJ1-3; the D is unclear. Germline V gene sequence: CDR1 SQVTM, CDR2 ANQGSEA. Trimming left V 7 bases short and J 4 bases short, with 8 bases between. This CDR3 has 11 residues.

The table lists this clone with a count of one. The chain recombines TRBV19 with TRBJ1-2; D is possibly TRBD1 (6 bases). Germline V gene lookup returns CDR1 LNHDA and CDR2 SQIVND (reference sequence). CDR3 size: 15 residues. V was clipped by 7 bases and J by 5 bases, with 20 bases between them. The CDR3 nucleotides are TGTGCCAGTACTCATACCGGTAGGACAGATTATGGCTACACCTTC. Translating it yields CASTHTGRTDYGYTF.

The gene calls are TRBV2 and TRBJ2-7; TRBD1 matches 10 bases. The CDR3 is 15 residues long. Germline V lookup: CDR1 SNHLY, CDR2 FYNNEI. The ends lost 6 bases at V and 3 bases at J; junction bases unmatched: 8. CDR3 coding DNA: TGTGCCAGCAGGGCGGACAGGGGGGTTCACTACGAGCAGTACTTC. This encodes CASRADRGVHYEQYF.

To note about this clone: A much larger clone differs by one base, so this may be a read error. The sample contains more than one DNA sequence encoding this CDR3. The DNA for the CDR3 is TGTGCCAGCTCACCACTCACCGGGGAGCTGTTTTTT. This sequence encodes CASSPLTGELFF. The gene calls are TRBV18 and TRBJ2-2; D is unresolved. In germline, CDR1 is KGHSH, CDR2 LQKENI. This CDR3 has 12 residues. V was trimmed by 1 base and J by 4 bases, leaving 1 base between them.

This clone came up a few times. The rearrangement uses TRBV5-1 and TRBJ2-2; tentatively, D is TRBD1 (5 bases). From germline, CDR1 is SGHRS and CDR2 YFSETQ. The CDR3 consists of 13 residues. With 9 bases removed from V and 7 bases from J, the gap between germline ends came to 16 bases. DNA for the CDR3: TGCGCCACTAGGCCTCAGGGCAACGGGGAGCTGTTTTTT. Translated: CATRPQGNGELFF.

The sample holds a few counts of this clone. This chain connects TRBV5-1 to TRBJ2-2; 7 nucleotides line up with TRBD1. The CDR3 covers 15 residues. Germline CDR1 reads SGHRS; CDR2 reads YFSETQ. Trimming removed 5 bases from V and 4 bases from J; junction bases left unmatched: 8. This CDR3 is CASRSNRGPTGELFF. In DNA, the CDR3 is TGCGCCAGCAGGTCCAACAGGGGTCCCACCGGGGAGCTGTTTTTT.

As DNA, the CDR3 is TGCGCCAGCAGCTCCTACGGGACTAGCGGGAGAGGGTCCTACAATGAGCAGTTCTTC. It translates to CASSSYGTSGRGSYNEQFF. The chain is built from TRBV5-1 and TRBJ2-1; 14 positions agree with TRBD2. Trimming at V came to 3 bases and at J to 1 base, leaving 9 bases not matched to a gene. CDR3 length equals 19 residues. Germline values: CDR1 SGHRS, CDR2 YFSETQ.

V usage is TRBV11-2 and J usage is TRBJ2-1; tentative D call: TRBD2 (6 bases). CDR1 is SGHAT, CDR2 FQNNGV, per germline. The CDR3 covers 13 residues. Trimming removed 0 bases from V and 8 bases from J, with 8 bases in between. The CDR3 DNA reads as TGTGCCAGCAGCTTAGATCCGGGAGATGAGCAGTTCTTC. Amino acid sequence: CASSLDPGDEQFF. The whole variable domain, remainder taken from reference TRBV11-2 and TRBJ2-1, is EAGVAQSPRYKIIEKRQSVAFWCNPISGHATLYWYQQILGQGPKLLIQFQNNGVVDDSQLPKDRFSAERLKGVDSTLKIQPAKLEDSAVYLCASSLDPGDEQFFGPGTRLTVL.

V is TRBV27 and J is TRBJ2-1; weak D call: TRBD1 (5 bases). This CDR3 spans 15 amino acids. Looked up from germline, CDR1 is MNHEY and CDR2 is SMNVEV (reference sequence). Trimming stripped 3 bases from V and 10 bases from J, with 19 bases between. CDR3 in DNA: TGTGCCAGCAGTTTGCGGCAGGGTGGGATCAGGGAGCAGTTCTTC. It translates to CASSLRQGGIREQFF.

This chain links TRBV7-9 with TRBJ2-3, with a weak D call TRBD1 (6 bases). V shed 5 bases and J shed 0 bases, with 12 bases lying between them. Per germline, CDR1 SEHNR and CDR2 FQNEAQ (reference sequence). The CDR3 contains 15 residues. The CDR3 is CASSPRGVSTDTQYF. The CDR3 region has the DNA TGTGCCAGCAGCCCCAGGGGCGTTAGCACAGATACGCAGTATTTT.

V usage is TRBV11-1 and J usage is TRBJ2-2; D gene unclear. Germline assignment: CDR1 SGHAT and CDR2 FQDESV (reference sequence). There are 13 residues in the CDR3. V lost 5 bases, J lost 4 bases, and 8 bases lay in between. CDR3 sequence reads: CASSPQFTGELFF. The CDR3 bases are TGTGCCAGCAGCCCCCAGTTCACCGGGGAGCTGTTTTTT.

This chain uses TRBV10-3 with TRBJ1-2; 10 bases match TRBD1. The CDR3 has 14 amino acids. J gave up 4 bases and V 10 bases, and 9 bases lay outside the gene matches. Germline CDR1 is ENHRY and CDR2 is SYGVKD. As DNA, the CDR3 is TGTGCCACTGGGGACAGGGGAGAAGGCTATGGCTACACCTTC. Translation: CATGDRGEGYGYTF.

The chain couples TRBV30 to TRBJ2-1, with 10 positions matching TRBD1. Germline trimming cut 4 bases from V and 0 bases from J; bases unmatched to any gene: 3. The length of the CDR3 is 15 residues. Germline loops: CDR1 GTSNPN, CDR2 SVGIG (reference sequence). CDR3 protein: CAWKGQGGSYNEQFF. The CDR3 DNA sequence: TGTGCCTGGAAAGGACAGGGGGGCTCCTACAATGAGCAGTTCTTC.

The chain couples TRBV14 to TRBJ1-1; D may be TRBD1 (5 bases). With 3 bases removed from V and 1 base from J, the gap between germline ends came to 9 bases. The CDR3 contains 14 residues. Germline V CDR1 and CDR2: SGHDN, FVKESK. The chain's CDR3 is CASSHMGRNTEAFF. Here the CDR3 DNA reads TGTGCCAGCAGCCATATGGGGCGGAACACTGAAGCTTTCTTT.

The gene calls are TRBV28 and TRBJ2-7; 11 bases agree with TRBD2. CDR1 is MDHEN, CDR2 SYDVKM, per germline. The trim removed 10 bases at V and 2 bases at J, leaving 13 bases unmatched. This CDR3 has 16 amino acids. The DNA of the CDR3 is TGTGCCATAACTAGCGGGAGTGGTAGTGGGGCCTACGAGCAGTACTTC. This sequence encodes CAITSGSGSGAYEQYF.

J is TRBJ2-7 and V is TRBV5-5, with 11 nucleotides matching TRBD2. The CDR3 consists of 15 residues. CDR1 is SGHKS and CDR2 is YYEKEE in the germline V gene (reference sequence). V dropped 5 bases and J dropped 6; count of bases not matched to a gene: 10. The CDR3 reads CASSELAGDFSEQYF. The CDR3 DNA follows: TGTGCCAGCAGTGAACTAGCGGGAGATTTCTCCGAGCAGTACTTC.

The V and J genes are TRBV19 and TRBJ2-3, with D uncertain. The CDR3 covers 15 residues. Germline values: CDR1 LNHDA, CDR2 SQIVND (reference sequence). Trimming took 3 bases from V and 2 from J, leaving 12 bases between them. The CDR3, as DNA: TGTGCCAGTAGTATGGGCCTGGCCCCCACAGATACGCAGTATTTT. It specifies CASSMGLAPTDTQYF. The full variable domain, in which reference TRBV19 and TRBJ2-3 provide the parts outside the CDR3, is DGGITQSPKYLFRKEGQNVTLSCEQNLNHDAMYWYRQDPGQGLRLIYYSQIVNDFQKGDIAEGYSVSREKKESFPLTVTSAQKNPTAFYLCASSMGLAPTDTQYFGPGTRLTVL.

The rearrangement uses TRBV7-3 and TRBJ2-1, with D possibly TRBD2 on 5 matching bases. The CDR3 covers 13 residues. Germline lookup yields CDR1 SGHTA and CDR2 FQGTGA. V lost 5 bases to trimming and J lost 5 bases, with 10 bases between them. In nucleotides, the CDR3 is TGTGCCAGCAGCGCCTGGAGGAACAATGAGCAGTTCTTC. It specifies CASSAWRNNEQFF.

This clone was recorded a few times. The V gene is TRBV4-2, the J gene TRBJ2-1; a possible D gene is TRBD2 (5 bases). With 0 bases removed from V and 13 bases from J, the gap between germline ends came to 22 bases. Germline CDR1 reads LGHNA; CDR2 reads YNFKEQ. This CDR3 region has 16 residues. Written as DNA, the CDR3 is TGTGCCAGCAGCCAAGATAGGAGCGGAGCGGTAATTACTCAGTTCTTC. Residues: CASSQDRSGAVITQFF.

On this clone itself: Additional DNA sequences in this sample encode the identical CDR3. The chain combines TRBV18 with TRBJ2-1, with 10 bases fitting TRBD1. The CDR3 runs to 15 residues. V was clipped by 1 base and J by 6 bases; unmatched bases: 3. Germline V CDR1 and CDR2: KGHSH, LQKENI. The CDR3 DNA is TGTGCCAGCTCACCACTGAGGGACAGGGGCAATGAGCAGTTCTTC. Translated, it gives CASSPLRDRGNEQFF.

This clone has a handful of counts. This rearrangement joins TRBV7-3 to TRBJ2-2; 14 bases agree with TRBD2. The ends lost 1 base at V and 3 bases at J; junction bases unmatched: 4. The CDR3 is 18 residues long. Germline CDR1 SGHTA, CDR2 FQGTGA. The CDR3 sequence: CASSLKGLAGVDTGELFF. The CDR3 DNA follows: TGTGCCAGCAGCTTAAAGGGACTAGCGGGAGTCGACACCGGGGAGCTGTTTTTT. The full variable domain, completed using reference TRBV7-3 and TRBJ2-2, is GAGVSQTPSNKVTEKGKYVELRCDPISGHTALYWYRQSLGQGPEFLIYFQGTGAADDSGLPNDRFFAVRPEGSVSTLKIQRTERGDSAVYLCASSLKGLAGVDTGELFFGEGSRLTVL.

The chain is built from TRBV5-1 and TRBJ2-7; 9 positions agree with TRBD2. Germline CDR1 is SGHRS and CDR2 is YFSETQ. This CDR3 has 13 amino acids. The ends lost 3 bases at V and 3 bases at J; junction bases unmatched: 1. The CDR3 DNA sequence: TGCGCCAGCAGCTATAGCGGGAGCTACGAGCAGTACTTC. Translation: CASSYSGSYEQYF.